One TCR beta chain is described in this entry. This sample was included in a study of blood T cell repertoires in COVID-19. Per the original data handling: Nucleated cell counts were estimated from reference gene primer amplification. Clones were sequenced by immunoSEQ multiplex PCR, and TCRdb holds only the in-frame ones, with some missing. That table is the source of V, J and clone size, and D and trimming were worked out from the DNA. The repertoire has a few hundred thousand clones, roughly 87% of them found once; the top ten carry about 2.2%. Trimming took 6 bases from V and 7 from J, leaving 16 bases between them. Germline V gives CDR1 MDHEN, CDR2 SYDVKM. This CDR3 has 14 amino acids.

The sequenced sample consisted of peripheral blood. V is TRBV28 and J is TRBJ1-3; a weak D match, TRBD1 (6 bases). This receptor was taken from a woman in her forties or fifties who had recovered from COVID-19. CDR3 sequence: CASRTGTPGNTIYF. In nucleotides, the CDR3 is TGTGCCAGCAGGACCGGGACACCGGGGAACACCATATATTTT.